The rows below give T cell receptor beta chains drawn from one sample of a study of shared clonotypes between healthy human individuals. This table comes from immunoSEQ multiplex PCR, and its TCRdb copy is limited to in-frame clones, with some not included. The table shows millions of clones, with approximately 95% occurring only once. Sequenced input: naive CD4+ T cells sorted from blood. The origin of the receptors is a young man in good health. Both conserved end residues are part of each CDR3. The D gene is left open where the match is weak.

>TRBV29-1|TRBJ1-2|.
TGCAGCGTTGATACCGCGCTGAACTATGGCTACACCTTC
CSVDTALNYGYTF
>TRBV11-2|TRBJ2-1|.
TGTGCCAGCAGCCAAAACTACAATGAGCAGTTCTTC
CASSQNYNEQFF
>TRBV6-5|TRBJ1-1|.
TGTGCCAGCAGCCGGGGGTCTGGCACTGAAGCTTTCTTT
CASSRGSGTEAFF
>TRBV13|TRBJ2-4|.
TGTGCCAGCAGCTTCGACAGCGGAAAAAACATTCAGTACTTC
CASSFDSGKNIQYF
>TRBV30|TRBJ1-1|.
TGTGCCTGGAGTCCAGAGGGCACTGAAGCTTTCTTT
CAWSPEGTEAFF
>TRBV4-1|TRBJ2-5|TRBD2
TGCGCCAGCAGCCAAGGGGGGGGGTTGTTGGAGACCCAGTACTTC
CASSQGGGLLETQYF
>TRBV10-3|TRBJ1-1|.
TGTGCCATCAGTGACACAAGGACAGTCGCTCCGGAGAACACTGAAGCTTTCTTT
CAISDTRTVAPENTEAFF
>TRBV5-1|TRBJ2-2|.
TGCGCCAGCAGCCCCTCCGGCGGGTCCTCGAACACCGGGGAGCTGTTTTTT
CASSPSGGSSNTGELFF
>TRBV5-4|TRBJ2-3|TRBD2
TGTGCCAGCAGCGCCCGGACTAGCGGGGGGGCAGATACGCAGTATTTT
CASSARTSGGADTQYF
>TRBV28|TRBJ1-1|.
TGTGCCAGCAGTTACCGGCGGGCAGGGAAAACTGAAGCTTTCTTT
CASSYRRAGKTEAFF
>TRBV4-2|TRBJ2-7|.
TGTGCCAGCAGCCAAGATTTTTACGGGCTAGGACGTTCGTGGGAGCAGTACTTC
CASSQDFYGLGRSWEQYF
>TRBV2|TRBJ2-1|TRBD1
TGTGCCAGCAGTCAATCGGAGACAGGGGTTATCTTC
CASSQSETGVIF
>TRBV2|TRBJ1-6|.
TGTGCCAGCACCGGGAAGGCCTATAATTCACCCCTCCACTTT
CASTGKAYNSPLHF
>TRBV6-5|TRBJ1-5|.
TGTGCCAGCAGTCAAGGGACCTACAATCAGCCCCAGCATTTT
CASSQGTYNQPQHF
>TRBV7-2|TRBJ1-6|.
TGTGCCAGCAGCTTAGCGGGGGGCCTACGCTATAATTCACCCCTCCACTTT
CASSLAGGLRYNSPLHF
>TRBV7-9|TRBJ2-7|TRBD2
TGTGCCAGCAGCTTAACTAGCGGGAACGAGCAGTACTTC
CASSLTSGNEQYF
>TRBV19|TRBJ2-7|TRBD2
TGTGCCAGTAGTATAGTGGGGACTAGCGGCTACGAGCAGTACTTC
CASSIVGTSGYEQYF